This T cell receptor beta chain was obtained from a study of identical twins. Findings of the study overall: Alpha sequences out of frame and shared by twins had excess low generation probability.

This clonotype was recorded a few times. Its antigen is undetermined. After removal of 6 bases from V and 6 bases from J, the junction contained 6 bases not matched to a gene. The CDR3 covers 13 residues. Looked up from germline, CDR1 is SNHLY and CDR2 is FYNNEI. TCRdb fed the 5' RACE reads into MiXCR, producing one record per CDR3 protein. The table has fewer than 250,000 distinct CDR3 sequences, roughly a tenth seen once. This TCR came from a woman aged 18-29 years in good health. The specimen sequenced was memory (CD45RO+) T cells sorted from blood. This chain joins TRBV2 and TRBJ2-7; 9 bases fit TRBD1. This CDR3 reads CASSGDRVGEQYF. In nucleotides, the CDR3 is TGTGCCAGCAGCGGGGACAGGGTGGGCGAGCAGTACTTC.